This T cell receptor (beta chain) derives from a study of cytomegalovirus exposure and HLA in healthy donors. Study-level background: Of the donors genotyped, approximately 400 in all, 75% to 85% fell in the Caucasian-associated ancestry cluster.

Primers included in the PCR were 60 Vbeta and 13 Jbeta primers. The assay was immunoSEQ multiplex PCR, and TCRdb's table has in-frame clones only and misses some. The profile shows 65,000 to 70,000 clones, around 89% of them singletons. Study observations and caveats: The authors later found TCR association rates varying by HLA locus, with DRB1 most and HLA-C fewest. Rare TCR sequences dominated, though some public TCRs recurred in many donors.

In regard to this clone: Its antigen is currently unknown.

The source of this sequence is a woman aged 25-40 years in good health and CMV-seropositive. Sample: PBMCs.

The chain's CDR3 is CASSLLGVQTYNEQFF. The CDR3 DNA reads TGTGCCAGCAGCTTACTAGGGGTTCAGACCTACAATGAGCAGTTCTTC. The rearrangement uses TRBV7-2 and TRBJ2-1; possible D gene TRBD1, 5 bases. This CDR3 is built from 16 residues. The germline V gene has CDR1 SGHTA and CDR2 FQGNSA. V shed 2 bases and J shed 2 bases, with 13 bases lying between them.